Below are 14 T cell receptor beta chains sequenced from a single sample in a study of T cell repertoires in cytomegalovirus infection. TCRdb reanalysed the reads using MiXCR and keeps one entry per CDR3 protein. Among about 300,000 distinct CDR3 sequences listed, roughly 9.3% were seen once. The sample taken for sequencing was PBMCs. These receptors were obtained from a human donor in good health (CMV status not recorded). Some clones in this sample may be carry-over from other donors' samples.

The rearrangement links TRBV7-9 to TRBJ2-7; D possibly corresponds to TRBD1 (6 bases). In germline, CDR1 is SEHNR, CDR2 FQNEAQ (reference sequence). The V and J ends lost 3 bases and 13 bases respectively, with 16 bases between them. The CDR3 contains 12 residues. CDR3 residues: CASSFEGTGYYV. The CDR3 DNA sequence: TGTGCCAGCAGCTTTGAAGGTACAGGGTACTACGTC.

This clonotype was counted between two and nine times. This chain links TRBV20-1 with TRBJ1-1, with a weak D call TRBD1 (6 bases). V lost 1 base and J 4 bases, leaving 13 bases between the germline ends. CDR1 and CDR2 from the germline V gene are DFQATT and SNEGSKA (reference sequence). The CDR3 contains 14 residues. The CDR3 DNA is TGCAGTGCTAGAGTTGGGGGGGCCGCCACTGAAGCTTTCTTT. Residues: CSARVGGAATEAFF.

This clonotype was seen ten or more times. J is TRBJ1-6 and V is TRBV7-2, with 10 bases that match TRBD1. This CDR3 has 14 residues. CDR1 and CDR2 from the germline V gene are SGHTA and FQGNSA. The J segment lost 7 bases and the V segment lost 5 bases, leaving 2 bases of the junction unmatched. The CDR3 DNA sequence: TGTGCCAGCAGCCCGACAGGGGGCAATTCACCCCTCCACTTT. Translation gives CASSPTGGNSPLHF.

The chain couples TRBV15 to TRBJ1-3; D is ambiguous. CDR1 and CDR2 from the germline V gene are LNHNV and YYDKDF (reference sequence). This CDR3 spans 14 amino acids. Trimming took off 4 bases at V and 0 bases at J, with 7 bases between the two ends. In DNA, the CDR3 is TGTGCCACCAGCACCGGGGACTCTGGAAACACCATATATTTT. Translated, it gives CATSTGDSGNTIYF. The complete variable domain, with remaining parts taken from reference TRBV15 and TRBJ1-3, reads DAMVIQNPRYQVTQFGKPVTLSCSQTLNHNVMYWYQQKSSQAPKLLFHYYDKDFNNEADTPDNFQSRRPNTSFCFLDIRSPGLGDTAMYLCATSTGDSGNTIYFGEGSWLTVV.

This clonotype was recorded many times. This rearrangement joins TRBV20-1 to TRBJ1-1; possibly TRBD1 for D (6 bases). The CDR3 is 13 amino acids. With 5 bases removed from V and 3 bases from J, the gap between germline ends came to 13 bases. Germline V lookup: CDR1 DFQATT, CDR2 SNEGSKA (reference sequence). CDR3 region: CSAFRGGDTEAFF. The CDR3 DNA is TGCAGTGCTTTCAGGGGAGGTGACACTGAAGCTTTCTTT.

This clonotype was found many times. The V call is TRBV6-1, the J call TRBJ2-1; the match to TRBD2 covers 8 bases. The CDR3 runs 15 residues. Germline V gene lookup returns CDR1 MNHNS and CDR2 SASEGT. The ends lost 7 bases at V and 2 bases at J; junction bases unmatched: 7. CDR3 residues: CASKQRGPTYNEQFF. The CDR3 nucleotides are TGTGCCAGCAAACAGCGGGGGCCAACCTACAATGAGCAGTTCTTC.

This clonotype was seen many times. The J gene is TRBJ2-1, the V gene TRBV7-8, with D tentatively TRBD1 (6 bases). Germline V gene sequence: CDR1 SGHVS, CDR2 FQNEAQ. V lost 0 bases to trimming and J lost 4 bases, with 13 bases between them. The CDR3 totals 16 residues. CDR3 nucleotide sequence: TGTGCCAGCAGCTTAGCGTGGGACAACAAGTACAATGAGCAGTTCTTC. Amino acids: CASSLAWDNKYNEQFF.

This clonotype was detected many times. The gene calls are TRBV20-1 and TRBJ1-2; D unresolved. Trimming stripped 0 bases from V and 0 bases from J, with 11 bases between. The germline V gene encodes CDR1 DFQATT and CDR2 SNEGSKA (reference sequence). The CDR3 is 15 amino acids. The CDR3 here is CSARDVASANYGYTF. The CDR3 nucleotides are TGCAGTGCTAGAGATGTGGCTTCAGCTAACTATGGCTACACCTTC.

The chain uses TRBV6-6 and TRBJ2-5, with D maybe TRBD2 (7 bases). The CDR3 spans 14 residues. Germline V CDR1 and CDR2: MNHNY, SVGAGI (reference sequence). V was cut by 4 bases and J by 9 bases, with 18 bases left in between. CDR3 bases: TGTGCCAGCAGTTCGGGGGGCCCTGTAGGGTCCCAGTACTTC. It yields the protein CASSSGGPVGSQYF.

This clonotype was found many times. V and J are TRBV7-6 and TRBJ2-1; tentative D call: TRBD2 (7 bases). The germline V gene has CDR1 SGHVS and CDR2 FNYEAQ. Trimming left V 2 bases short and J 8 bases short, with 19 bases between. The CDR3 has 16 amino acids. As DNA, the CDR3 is TGTGCCAGCAGCTTATTGTCCCGCTCGGGGGGCGATGAGCAGTTCTTC. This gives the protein CASSLLSRSGGDEQFF.

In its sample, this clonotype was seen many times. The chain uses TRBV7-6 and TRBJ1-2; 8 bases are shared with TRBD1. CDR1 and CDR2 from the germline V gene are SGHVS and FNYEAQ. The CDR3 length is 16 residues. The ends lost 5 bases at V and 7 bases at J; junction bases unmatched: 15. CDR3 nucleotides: TGTGCCAGCAGCATGAGGCAGGGGGCCATTGATCTTGGCTACACCTTC. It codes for CASSMRQGAIDLGYTF.

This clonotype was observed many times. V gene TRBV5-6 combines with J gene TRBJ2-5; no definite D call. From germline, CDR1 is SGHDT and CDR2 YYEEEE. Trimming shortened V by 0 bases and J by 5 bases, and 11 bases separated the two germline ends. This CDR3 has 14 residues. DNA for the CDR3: TGTGCCAGCAGCTTGGTGGCATCCGGTGAGACCCAGTACTTC. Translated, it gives CASSLVASGETQYF.

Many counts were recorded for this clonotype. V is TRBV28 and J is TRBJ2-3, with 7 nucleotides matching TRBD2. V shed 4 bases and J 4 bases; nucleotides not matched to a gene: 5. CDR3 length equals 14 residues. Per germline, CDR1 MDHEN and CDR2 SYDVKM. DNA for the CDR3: TGTGCCAGCAGTTCGGGGGGAATCGCAGATACGCAGTATTTT. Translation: CASSSGGIADTQYF.

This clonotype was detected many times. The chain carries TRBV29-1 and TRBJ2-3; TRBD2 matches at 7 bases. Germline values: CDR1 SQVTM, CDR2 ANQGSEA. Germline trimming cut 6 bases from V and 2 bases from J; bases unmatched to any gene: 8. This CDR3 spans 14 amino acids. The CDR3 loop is CSVETRGYTDTQYF. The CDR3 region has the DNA TGCAGCGTGGAAACGCGGGGGTACACAGATACGCAGTATTTT.